This TCR beta chain was sequenced for a study of blood T cell repertoires in COVID-19. As for the study in general: Some COVID-19 samples were acute and others convalescent; all came from the United States, Italy and Spain. PBMCs, B-cell-depleted T cells, or T cells provided the cDNA or gDNA that made up the material.

The germline V gene encodes CDR1 LNHDA and CDR2 SQIVND (reference sequence). The trim removed 3 bases at V and 1 base at J, leaving 4 bases unmatched. The length of the CDR3 is 17 residues. In the original processing: Using reference gene primer amplification, nucleated cell counts were estimated. Profiling relied on immunoSEQ multiplex PCR, and the TCRdb table lists in-frame clones only, not all of them. V and J calls and clone size are those listed in that table; D and trimming were worked out from the DNA. Counted here are 310,000 or so clones, around 87% occurring once; the ten biggest clones make up 1%.

The sequenced sample was peripheral blood. The chain couples TRBV19 to TRBJ2-6; 9 bases map to TRBD1. The receptor was derived from a man between 45 and 60 years old with active or convalescent COVID-19. In nucleotides, the CDR3 is TGTGCCAGTAGTATCTTGACAGGGGGGTCTGGGGCCAACGTCCTGACTTTC. Amino acids: CASSILTGGSGANVLTF.